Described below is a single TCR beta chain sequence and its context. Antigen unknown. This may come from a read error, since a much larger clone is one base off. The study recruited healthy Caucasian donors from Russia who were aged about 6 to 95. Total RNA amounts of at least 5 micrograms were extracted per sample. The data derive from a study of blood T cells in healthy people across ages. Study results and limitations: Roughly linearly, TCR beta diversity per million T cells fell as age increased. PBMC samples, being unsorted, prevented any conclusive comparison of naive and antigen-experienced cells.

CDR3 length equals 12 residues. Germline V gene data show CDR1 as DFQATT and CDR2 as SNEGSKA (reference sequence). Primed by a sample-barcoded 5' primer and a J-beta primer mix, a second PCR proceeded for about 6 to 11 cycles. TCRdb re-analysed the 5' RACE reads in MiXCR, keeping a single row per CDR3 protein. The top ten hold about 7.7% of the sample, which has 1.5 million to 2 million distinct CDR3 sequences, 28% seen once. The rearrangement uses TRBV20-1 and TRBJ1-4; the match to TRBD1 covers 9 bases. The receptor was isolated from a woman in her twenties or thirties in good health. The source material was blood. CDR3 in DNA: TGCAGTGCTGGACAGGGGATGGGAAAACCGTTTTTT. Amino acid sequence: CSAGQGMGKPFF.